This T cell receptor (beta chain) was profiled in a study of blood T cell repertoires in COVID-19. The overall study: There were acute and convalescent COVID-19 samples, and they came from the United States, Italy and Spain. Sample material is recorded as cDNA or gDNA derived from T cells, B-cell-depleted T cells, or PBMCs.

The CDR3 covers 15 residues. Germline CDR1 reads SGHRS; CDR2 reads YFSETQ. The V gene end was trimmed by 0 bases and the J gene end by 5 bases; junction bases not matched to a gene: 8. Source study methods: Amplification with reference gene primers provided the estimates of nucleated cell counts. TCRdb's copy holds only in-frame clones and misses some; the assay was immunoSEQ multiplex PCR. The V and J calls and the clone size are those of that table, but D and trimming were determined from the DNA. There are about 94,000 clones in the sample; about four fifths occur only once, and around a fifth lies in the top ten.

The genes are TRBV5-1 and TRBJ2-7; 7 positions match TRBD2. This clonotype originated in a human donor in a cohort sampled during active COVID-19. The material sequenced was peripheral blood. This CDR3 reads CASSLAGREENEQYF. Written as DNA, the CDR3 is TGCGCCAGCAGCTTGGCCGGACGGGAGGAGAACGAGCAGTACTTC. The whole variable domain, remainder taken from reference TRBV5-1 and TRBJ2-7, is KAGVTQTPRYLIKTRGQQVTLSCSPISGHRSVSWYQQTPGQGLQFLFEYFSETQRNKGNFPGRFSGRQFSNSRSEMNVSTLELGDSALYLCASSLAGREENEQYFGPGTRLTVT.